Here is one T cell receptor beta chain with its context. This sample is part of a study of blood T cell repertoires in COVID-19. Study background: Both acute and convalescent COVID-19 samples were obtained from the United States, Italy and Spain. T cells, B-cell-depleted T cells, or PBMCs supplied cDNA or gDNA.

Measured with immunoSEQ multiplex PCR; TCRdb has only the in-frame clones, and not every one. The sample includes just over 80,000 clones, about four fifths of them seen just once. V was pared by 5 bases and J by 7 bases, with 12 bases between. The CDR3 has 14 amino acids. In germline, CDR1 is MGHRA, CDR2 YSYEKL. The V gene is TRBV4-1, the J gene TRBJ1-6; unclear D gene. The sample was peripheral blood. The receptor comes from a woman over 75 with active or convalescent COVID-19. CDR3 sequence reads: CASSSRLENSPLHF. For the CDR3, the DNA is TGCGCCAGCAGCTCCCGACTGGAAAATTCACCCCTCCACTTT.